This T cell receptor (beta chain) was captured by sequencing in a study of PD-1 blockade in classical Hodgkin lymphoma. Sequencing was performed with immunoSEQ multiplex PCR; in TCRdb, only in-frame clones are kept and a portion is missing. The table includes 45,000 to 50,000 clones, less than 85% detected once. The study, taken as a whole, reports: Complete responders' baseline diversity resembled that of newly diagnosed patients.

A remark on this clone: Its cognate antigen is unknown. In the same sample, other DNA sequences code for this CDR3.

CDR1 is SGHTA, CDR2 FQGNSA, per germline. The CDR3 extends over 15 amino acids. V lost 1 base, J lost 3 bases, and 10 bases lay in between. Brentuximab vedotin exposure varied, and every patient relapsed after autologous stem cell transplantation. The gene calls are TRBV7-2 and TRBJ1-5; tentatively, D is TRBD1 (6 bases). The TCR was taken from a human donor with classical Hodgkin lymphoma. Here the sequenced sample was peripheral blood mononuclear cells (PBMCs), taken before the second cycle of nivolumab. The CDR3: CASSLGGPPNQPQHF. CDR3 nucleotide sequence: TGTGCCAGCAGCTTAGGGGGGCCGCCCAATCAGCCCCAGCATTTT.